Below are 6 T cell receptor beta chains sequenced from a single sample in a study of control samples from healthy donors and cancer patients. Profiling relied on immunoSEQ multiplex PCR, and the TCRdb table lists in-frame clones only, not all of them. This table has roughly 170,000 clones, around 90% appearing once. Sequencing was performed on blood. All receptors derive from a woman aged 40 to 50 in good health.

V and J are TRBV6-5 and TRBJ2-1, with D uncertain. V lost 5 bases and J 12 bases, leaving 23 bases between the germline ends. This CDR3 has 15 amino acids. The germline CDR1 and CDR2 sequences are MNHEY and SVGAGI. The CDR3 sequence: CASSPTTIIGLVQFF. CDR3 sequence (DNA): TGTGCCAGCAGTCCTACCACGATTATAGGTTTAGTGCAGTTCTTC.

This clone has only one observation. The V gene is TRBV10-3, the J gene TRBJ1-5; the D gene is possibly TRBD1 (6 bases). Germline V gene lookup returns CDR1 ENHRY and CDR2 SYGVKD. The ends were cut back, 8 bases at V and 5 bases at J, with 16 bases in the middle. The CDR3 spans 14 residues. The CDR3 DNA sequence: TGTGCCATCGGGACGGGGGGCACTGATCAGCCCCAGCATTTT. This gives the protein CAIGTGGTDQPQHF.

The chain uses TRBV4-2 and TRBJ2-1; 8 bases are a match to TRBD2. Germline CDR1 reads LGHNA; CDR2 reads YNFKEQ. The CDR3 spans 17 residues. The J segment lost 8 bases and the V segment lost 4 bases, leaving 16 bases of the junction unmatched. CDR3 in amino acids: CASSPLVGTRSTDEQFF. The CDR3 nucleotides read TGTGCCAGCAGCCCTCTCGTTGGGACTAGGAGTACCGATGAGCAGTTCTTC.

The chain employs TRBV24-1 and TRBJ2-1, with D possibly being TRBD2 (5 bases). This CDR3 region has 13 residues. V was shortened by 6 bases and J by 5 bases, with 10 bases between the two germline ends. Germline V lookup: CDR1 KGHDR, CDR2 SFDVKD. The CDR3 region is CATSKLGDNEQFF. In nucleotides, the CDR3 is TGTGCCACCAGTAAACTGGGAGACAATGAGCAGTTCTTC.

The V gene is TRBV12-5, the J gene TRBJ2-7; 7 bases fit TRBD1. Per the germline V gene, CDR1 is LGHNT and CDR2 is FRNRAP. The CDR3 is made up of 13 amino acids. The V segment lost 2 bases and the J segment 5 bases; nucleotides outside the gene matches: 3. Here the CDR3 reads CASGLFDRDEQYF. Written as DNA, the CDR3 is TGTGCTAGTGGTTTGTTCGACAGGGACGAGCAGTACTTC.

The chain recombines TRBV14 with TRBJ2-1; D uncertain. V was pared by 1 base and J by 4 bases, with 8 bases between. Per the germline V gene, CDR1 is SGHDN and CDR2 is FVKESK. The CDR3 sequence is 14 residues long. In DNA form, the CDR3 reads TGTGCCAGCAGCCAAGGACCAGTGTACAATGAGCAGTTCTTC. Translated, it gives CASSQGPVYNEQFF.